This TCR beta chain was identified in a study of vaccination and CD4 T cells after COVID-19. An Oncomine TCR Beta short-read assay was used to sequence the DNA from cultured CD4+ T cells. In this case, cultured CD4+ T cells provided the extracted genomic DNA. TCRdb recomputed calls from the PCR reads with MiXCR, one row per CDR3 protein. The sample has about 7,800 distinct CDR3 sequences; approximately 41% are singletons. This clonotype was counted between two and nine times. The antigen is not known. Treatment noted: approximately nine-day PBMC culture with coronavirus spike peptide pools or control peptides (ViraFEST assay). It was before the COVID-19 pandemic (2011-2018) that the unexposed donor's CD4+ T cells were collected. The CDR3 extends over 15 amino acids. Germline V CDR1 and CDR2: MNHEY, SVGEGT. Trimming pared 6 bases from V and 10 bases from J, leaving 22 bases between.

The chain employs TRBV6-2 or TRBV6-3 and TRBJ2-1; no definite D call. The sample taken for sequencing was CD4+ T cells from blood, cultured in vitro. This sequence originates from a human donor in good health. The DNA for the CDR3 is TGTGCCAGCAGGGGATTAGCCGGGCCCCTGGTAGAGCAGTTCTTC. Translating gives CASRGLAGPLVEQFF.